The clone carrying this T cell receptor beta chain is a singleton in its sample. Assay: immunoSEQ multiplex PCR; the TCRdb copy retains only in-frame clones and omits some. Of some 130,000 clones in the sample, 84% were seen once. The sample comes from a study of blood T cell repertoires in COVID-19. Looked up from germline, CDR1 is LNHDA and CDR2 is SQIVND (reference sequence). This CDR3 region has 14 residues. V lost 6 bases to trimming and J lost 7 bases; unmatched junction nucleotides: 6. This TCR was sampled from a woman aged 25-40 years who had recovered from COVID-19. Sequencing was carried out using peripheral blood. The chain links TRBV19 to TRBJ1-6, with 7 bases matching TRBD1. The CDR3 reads CASRLGTANSPLHF. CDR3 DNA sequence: TGTGCCAGTAGGTTGGGGACAGCGAATTCACCCCTCCACTTT.